One sample yielded the 18 T cell receptor beta chains listed below, sequenced in a study of cytomegalovirus exposure and HLA in healthy donors. Use of 60 Vbeta and 13 Jbeta primers characterized the PCR. Some clones are missing from TCRdb's copy, which holds only in-frame ones; the method was immunoSEQ multiplex PCR. This table holds about 200,000 clones, 70% found once. The sequenced material came from PBMCs. These receptor sequences come from a man in his forties in good health and CMV-seropositive.

The chain joins TRBV4-1 to TRBJ1-3; D is perhaps TRBD1 (6 bases). V shed 0 bases and J shed 4 bases, with 10 bases lying between them. The CDR3 spans 15 residues. The germline gives CDR1 MGHRA, CDR2 YSYEKL. CDR3 amino acids: CASSQEGAVGNTIYF. The DNA for the CDR3 is TGCGCCAGCAGCCAAGAGGGGGCGGTCGGAAACACCATATATTTT.

On this clone itself: Other DNA sequences in this specimen translate into the identical CDR3. V gene TRBV13 combines with J gene TRBJ1-3, with D uncertain. Germline CDR1 is PRHDT and CDR2 is FYEKMQ (reference sequence). Trimming shortened V by 2 bases and J by 0 bases, and 2 bases separated the two germline ends. The length of the CDR3 is 13 residues. CDR3 protein: CASSLRSGNTIYF. DNA of the CDR3: TGTGCCAGCAGCTTACGCTCTGGAAACACCATATATTTT.

In its sample, this clone was seen a few times. The CDR3 protein is CASSSGLVRETQYF. CDR3 nucleotides: TGTGCCAGCAGCTCGGGACTAGTGAGAGAGACCCAGTACTTC. The chain joins TRBV7-2 to TRBJ2-5; 8 nucleotides agree with TRBD2. The CDR3 runs to 14 residues. CDR1 SGHTA and CDR2 FQGNSA come from the germline V gene. The V and J ends lost 4 bases and 4 bases, in that order; junction bases with no gene match: 5.

This chain uses TRBV2 with TRBJ2-1, with 9 bases fitting TRBD2. CDR1 SNHLY and CDR2 FYNNEI come from the germline V gene. The CDR3 is 18 amino acids. J gave up 7 bases and V 10 bases, and 23 bases lay outside the gene matches. CDR3 nucleotides: TGTGCCACCGAAAAGGGCCCAACTTCTAGCGGGGTTGGGAATGAGCAGTTCTTC. Translated: CATEKGPTSSGVGNEQFF.

This chain links TRBV18 with TRBJ2-2; D gene ambiguous. With 3 bases removed from V and 0 bases from J, the gap between germline ends came to 11 bases. The CDR3 is 16 residues long. CDR1 and CDR2 from the germline V gene are KGHSH and LQKENI. CDR3: CASSPSGYANTGELFF. CDR3 nucleotide sequence: TGTGCCAGCTCACCCTCAGGTTACGCGAACACCGGGGAGCTGTTTTTT.

Only a few counts were recorded for this clone. The chain links TRBV9 to TRBJ1-1; 7 positions agree with TRBD1. The CDR3 spans 16 residues. CDR1 is SGDLS, CDR2 YYNGEE, per germline. After removal of 4 bases from V and 1 base from J, the junction contained 10 bases not matched to a gene. CDR3 in DNA: TGTGCCAGCAGCTTCCCAAGGGGGACAGCGAACACTGAAGCTTTCTTT. Amino acid sequence: CASSFPRGTANTEAFF.

This clone was seen a single time. The rearrangement links TRBV9 to TRBJ2-1, with D perhaps matching TRBD1 (5 bases). Trimming stripped 3 bases from V and 4 bases from J, with 8 bases between. The CDR3 length is 13 residues. Germline loops: CDR1 SGDLS, CDR2 YYNGEE. CDR3 sequence (DNA): TGTGCCAGCAGCGGGGGCCCTTACAATGAGCAGTTCTTC. It specifies CASSGGPYNEQFF.

CDR3 loop: CASTRDRANEQYF. DNA for the CDR3: TGTGCCAGCACCCGGGACAGGGCCAACGAGCAGTACTTC. This chain joins TRBV2 and TRBJ2-7; 9 positions match TRBD1. Per the germline V gene, CDR1 is SNHLY and CDR2 is FYNNEI. This CDR3 contains 13 residues. The V and J ends lost 7 bases and 5 bases, in that order; junction bases with no gene match: 6.

Only a few counts were recorded for this clone. The J gene is TRBJ2-1, the V gene TRBV6-1, with 9 bases that match TRBD2. CDR1 is MNHNS, CDR2 SASEGT, per germline. The V and J ends lost 3 bases and 0 bases, in that order; junction bases with no gene match: 6. The CDR3 runs 17 residues. CDR3 nucleotides: TGTGCCAGCAGTGAGGGTAGCGGGGGTTCCTCCTACAATGAGCAGTTCTTC. Its protein product is CASSEGSGGSSYNEQFF.

This chain connects TRBV11-2 to TRBJ1-2; D ambiguous. This CDR3 is built from 15 residues. Trimming stripped 0 bases from V and 3 bases from J, with 11 bases between. Germline lookup yields CDR1 SGHAT and CDR2 FQNNGV. CDR3 region: CASSLDTGWDYGYTF. CDR3 DNA: TGTGCCAGCAGCTTAGATACGGGTTGGGACTATGGCTACACCTTC. The full variable domain, with the rest looked up from reference TRBV11-2 and TRBJ1-2, is EAGVAQSPRYKIIEKRQSVAFWCNPISGHATLYWYQQILGQGPKLLIQFQNNGVVDDSQLPKDRFSAERLKGVDSTLKIQPAKLEDSAVYLCASSLDTGWDYGYTFGSGTRLTVV.

The chain recombines TRBV5-6 with TRBJ2-1; 12 bases agree with TRBD2. The CDR3 totals 17 residues. With V trimmed by 4 bases and J by 6 bases, 11 bases remained unmatched. CDR1 and CDR2 (germline): SGHDT, YYEEEE. The CDR3 region has the DNA TGTGCCAGCAGCCAGACTAGCGGGGGTTCGACGAGCAATGAGCAGTTCTTC. Translating it yields CASSQTSGGSTSNEQFF.

This chain joins TRBV11-3 and TRBJ2-7; 8 nucleotides line up with TRBD1. The germline V gene has CDR1 SGHNT and CDR2 YENEEA. The CDR3 has 14 residues. Unmatched junction bases numbered 0, after V lost 0 bases and J lost 2 bases. Here the CDR3 DNA reads TGTGCCAGCAGCTTAGAGGGACAGGCCTACGAGCAGTACTTC. Residues: CASSLEGQAYEQYF.

The rearrangement uses TRBV5-1 and TRBJ2-7; 7 bases match TRBD1. CDR3 length: 15 residues. J gave up 0 bases and V 2 bases, and 5 bases lay outside the gene matches. Looked up from germline, CDR1 is SGHRS and CDR2 is YFSETQ. The CDR3 DNA reads TGCGCCAGCAGCTTTACGACAGGGTCCTCCTACGAGCAGTACTTC. This translates into CASSFTTGSSYEQYF.

Worth noting for this clone: This specimen includes other DNA sequences encoding the same CDR3. The V call is TRBV7-2, the J call TRBJ2-3, with a tentative D call TRBD1 (6 bases). The germline V gene encodes CDR1 SGHTA and CDR2 FQGNSA. The CDR3 is made up of 14 amino acids. Trimming took 4 bases from V and 0 from J, leaving 8 bases between them. For the CDR3, the DNA is TGTGCCAGCAGCTGGGGGCCGAGCACAGATACGCAGTATTTT. Translated, it gives CASSWGPSTDTQYF.

The genes are TRBV7-2 and TRBJ2-1; 9 nucleotides match TRBD2. The junction had 5 bases not matched to a gene; V was cut back by 3 bases and J by 5 bases. The CDR3 loop spans 15 amino acids. CDR1 is SGHTA and CDR2 is FQGNSA in the germline V gene. The CDR3, as DNA: TGTGCCAGCAGCTTGGGACTAGCAGTCCACAATGAGCAGTTCTTC. Encoded protein: CASSLGLAVHNEQFF. The full variable domain, rest sourced from reference TRBV7-2 and TRBJ2-1, is GAGVSQSPSNKVTEKGKDVELRCDPISGHTALYWYRQSLGQGLEFLIYFQGNSAPDKSGLPSDRFSAERTGGSVSTLTIQRTQQEDSAVYLCASSLGLAVHNEQFFGPGTRLTVL.

The J gene is TRBJ1-6, the V gene TRBV6-6; 7 bases agree with TRBD1. The CDR3 extends over 15 amino acids. Trimming cost V 2 bases and J 12 bases; bases outside gene matches: 10. The germline V gene encodes CDR1 MNHNY and CDR2 SVGAGI (reference sequence). The CDR3 protein is CASSYNSQGGQPLHF. The CDR3 nucleotides read TGTGCCAGCAGTTACAACTCCCAGGGGGGACAACCCCTCCACTTT.

The chain has TRBV4-3 and TRBJ2-3, with 7 bases aligning to TRBD2. Germline V gene data show CDR1 as LGHNA and CDR2 as YSLEER. The CDR3 has 16 residues. With 3 bases clipped from V and 5 bases from J, the junction kept 11 bases outside the gene matches. The CDR3, as DNA: TGCGCCAGCAGCCAGACCTGGGGGGGGATAATAGATACGCAGTATTTT. Protein product: CASSQTWGGIIDTQYF.

V usage is TRBV14 and J usage is TRBJ1-5; no definite D call. The CDR3 contains 13 residues. Germline V gene data show CDR1 as SGHDN and CDR2 as FVKESK. V was cut by 0 bases and J by 6 bases, with 6 bases left in between. CDR3 residues: CASSQERGQPQHF. The CDR3 DNA follows: TGTGCCAGCAGCCAAGAAAGAGGTCAGCCCCAGCATTTT.